These T cell receptor beta chains were read from a single sample in a study of blood T cell repertoires in COVID-19. Produced via immunoSEQ multiplex PCR; TCRdb's table is partial and in-frame only. The sample has roughly 170,000 clones, about 84% seen once. The sample was PBMCs or T cells enriched from blood (not recorded which). These receptors all come from a woman aged 40 to 55 with acute COVID-19. The CDR3 runs from the conserved cysteine through the conserved F or W. A D gene is named only where the DNA matches it firmly. Rows give clone size only sometimes, using once, few, many, or a class for an expanded clone.

CDR3: CASSLAPTSDEQFF
DNA: TGCGCCAGCAGCTTGGCCCCGACTAGTGATGAGCAGTTCTTC
J: TRBJ2-1
D: -
size: -
V: TRBV5-1

CDR3: CASSSNTGAGELFF
DNA: TGTGCCAGCAGCTCGAATACAGGGGCCGGGGAGCTGTTTTTT
J: TRBJ2-2
D: TRBD1
size: -
V: TRBV5-6

CDR3: CASSSDRYNEQFF
DNA: TGTGCCAGCAGTTCGGACAGATACAATGAGCAGTTCTTC
J: TRBJ2-1
D: -
size: -
V: TRBV2

CDR3: CASSTISGSTDTQYF
DNA: TGTGCCAGCAGCACCATTAGCGGGAGCACAGATACGCAGTATTTT
J: TRBJ2-3
D: TRBD2
size: -
V: TRBV7-3

CDR3: CASSIHNSPLHF
DNA: TGTGCCAGCAGCATCCATAATTCACCCCTCCACTTT
J: TRBJ1-6
D: -
size: -
V: TRBV2

CDR3: CASSQETGGREQFF
DNA: TGCGCCAGCAGCCAAGAAACGGGAGGGCGGGAGCAGTTCTTC
J: TRBJ2-1
D: TRBD2
size: -
V: TRBV4-1

CDR3: CASSPKDRDYGYTF
DNA: TGCGCCAGCAGCCCAAAGGACAGGGACTATGGCTACACCTTC
J: TRBJ1-2
D: TRBD1
size: -
V: TRBV5-1

CDR3: CASSQVGAGGATDTQYF
DNA: TGTGCCAGCAGCCAAGTAGGGGCGGGAGGTGCCACAGATACGCAGTATTTT
J: TRBJ2-3
D: TRBD2
size: -
V: TRBV4-2

CDR3: CSASQGAIETQYF
DNA: TGCAGTGCTAGTCAGGGTGCTATAGAGACCCAGTACTTC
J: TRBJ2-5
D: -
size: -
V: TRBV20-1

CDR3: CASSLDNPSQSDTQYF
DNA: TGCGCCAGCAGCTTGGATAACCCCTCTCAGTCAGATACGCAGTATTTT
J: TRBJ2-3
D: -
size: few
V: TRBV5-1

CDR3: CASSSGQSSGEQYF
DNA: TGCGCCAGCAGCTCAGGACAGTCCTCCGGGGAGCAGTACTTC
J: TRBJ2-7
D: -
size: once
V: TRBV5-1

CDR3: CASSGGEGEKLFF
DNA: TGTGCCAGCAGTGGAGGGGAGGGAGAAAAACTGTTTTTT
J: TRBJ1-4
D: -
size: -
V: TRBV2

CDR3: CASSEGGPGTGGKNTEAFF
DNA: TGTGCCAGCAGTGAAGGGGGCCCCGGGACAGGGGGGAAGAACACTGAAGCTTTCTTT
J: TRBJ1-1
D: TRBD1
size: -
V: TRBV2

CDR3: CASSVEAGVGKNIQYF
DNA: TGTGCCAGCAGCGTAGAGGCAGGGGTGGGCAAAAACATTCAGTACTTC
J: TRBJ2-4
D: -
size: once
V: TRBV9

CDR3: CSASYQGPGYGYTF
DNA: TGCAGTGCTAGTTACCAGGGGCCTGGCTATGGCTACACCTTC
J: TRBJ1-2
D: -
size: -
V: TRBV20-1

CDR3: CASSENQEVYNEQFF
DNA: TGCGCCAGCAGTGAAAATCAGGAGGTCTACAATGAGCAGTTCTTC
J: TRBJ2-1
D: -
size: few
V: TRBV10-1

CDR3: CASSLAGVRETQYF
DNA: TGTGCCAGCAGCCTAGCGGGAGTTAGGGAGACCCAGTACTTC
J: TRBJ2-5
D: TRBD2
size: -
V: TRBV5-4

CDR3: CASSENTIYF
DNA: TGTGCCAGCAGTGAGAACACCATATATTTT
J: TRBJ1-3
D: -
size: -
V: TRBV6-6

CDR3: CATRAGQGAGYGYTF
DNA: TGTGCCACCCGAGCGGGACAGGGGGCAGGCTATGGCTACACCTTC
J: TRBJ1-2
D: TRBD1
size: few
V: TRBV6-5

CDR3: CASSLPGLAGDETQYF
DNA: TGTGCCAGCAGCCTACCGGGACTAGCGGGAGATGAGACCCAGTACTTC
J: TRBJ2-5
D: TRBD2
size: -
V: TRBV3-1/TRBV3-2

CDR3: CASSARGQNYGYTF
DNA: TGTGCCAGCAGCGCTCGCGGGCAGAACTATGGCTACACCTTC
J: TRBJ1-2
D: -
size: -
V: TRBV7-2